This TCR beta chain was obtained from a study of response to subunit inactivated influenza vaccine. A single record per CDR3 protein comes from TCRdb applying MiXCR to the RT-PCR reads. The table shows hundreds of thousands of distinct CDR3 sequences, with around 15% occurring only once. Per germline, CDR1 SGDLS and CDR2 YYNGEE. The CDR3 length is 15 residues. The J segment lost 2 bases and the V segment lost 3 bases, leaving 3 bases of the junction unmatched. The source is a man in his forties or fifties who received an inactivated influenza vaccine. The J gene is TRBJ2-1, the V gene TRBV9; the match to TRBD1 covers 9 bases. Sample: PBMCs from blood, taken approximately 15 days before vaccination. CDR3 DNA sequence: TGTGCCAGCAGCGCGGGACAGGGTACCTACAATGAGCAGTTCTTC. Its protein is CASSAGQGTYNEQFF.